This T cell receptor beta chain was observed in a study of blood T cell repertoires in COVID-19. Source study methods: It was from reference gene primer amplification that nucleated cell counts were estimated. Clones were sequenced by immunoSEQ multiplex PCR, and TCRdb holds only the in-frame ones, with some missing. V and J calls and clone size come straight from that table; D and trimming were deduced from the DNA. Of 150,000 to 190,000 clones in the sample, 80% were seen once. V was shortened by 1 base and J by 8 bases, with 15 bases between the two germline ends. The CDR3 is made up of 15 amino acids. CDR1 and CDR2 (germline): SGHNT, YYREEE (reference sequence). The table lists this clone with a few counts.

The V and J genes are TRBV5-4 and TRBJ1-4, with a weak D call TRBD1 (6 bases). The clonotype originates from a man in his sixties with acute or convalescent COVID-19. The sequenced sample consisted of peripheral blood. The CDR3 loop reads CASSLSAGANEKLFF. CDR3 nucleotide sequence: TGTGCCAGCAGCTTGTCAGCAGGGGCGAACGAAAAACTGTTTTTT.